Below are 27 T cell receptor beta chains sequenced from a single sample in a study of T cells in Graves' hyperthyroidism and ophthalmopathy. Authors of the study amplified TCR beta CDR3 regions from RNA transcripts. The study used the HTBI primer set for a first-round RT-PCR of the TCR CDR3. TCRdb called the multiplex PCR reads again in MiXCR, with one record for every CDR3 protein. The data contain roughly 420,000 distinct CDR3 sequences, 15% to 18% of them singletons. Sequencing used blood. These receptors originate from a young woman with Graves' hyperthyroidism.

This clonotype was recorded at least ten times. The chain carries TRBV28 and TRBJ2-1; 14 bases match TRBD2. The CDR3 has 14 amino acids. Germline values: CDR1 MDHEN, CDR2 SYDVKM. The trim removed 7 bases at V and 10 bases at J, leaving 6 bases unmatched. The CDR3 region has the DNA TGTGCCAGCACGAGGACTAGCGGGAGGAGGGAGCAGTTCTTC. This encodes CASTRTSGRREQFF.

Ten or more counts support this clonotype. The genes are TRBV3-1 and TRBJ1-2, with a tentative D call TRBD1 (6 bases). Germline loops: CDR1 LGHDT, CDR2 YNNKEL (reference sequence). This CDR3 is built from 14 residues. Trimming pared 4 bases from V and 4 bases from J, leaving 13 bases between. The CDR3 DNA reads TGTGCCAGCAGCCCCGCCAGGGGAGGCTATGGCTACACCTTC. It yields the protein CASSPARGGYGYTF.

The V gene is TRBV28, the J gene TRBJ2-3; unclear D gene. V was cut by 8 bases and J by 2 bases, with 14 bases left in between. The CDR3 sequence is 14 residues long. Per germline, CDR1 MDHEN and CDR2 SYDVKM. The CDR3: CASERGGNTDTQYF. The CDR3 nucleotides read TGTGCCAGCGAGAGAGGTGGGAACACAGATACGCAGTATTTT.

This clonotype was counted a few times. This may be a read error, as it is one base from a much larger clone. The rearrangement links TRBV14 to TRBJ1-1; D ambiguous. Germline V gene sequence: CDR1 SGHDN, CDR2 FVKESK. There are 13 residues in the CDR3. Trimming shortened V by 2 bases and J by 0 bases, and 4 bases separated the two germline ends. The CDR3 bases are TGTGCCAGCAGCCAAAACATGAACACTGAAGCTTTCTTT. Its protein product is CASSQNMNTEAFF.

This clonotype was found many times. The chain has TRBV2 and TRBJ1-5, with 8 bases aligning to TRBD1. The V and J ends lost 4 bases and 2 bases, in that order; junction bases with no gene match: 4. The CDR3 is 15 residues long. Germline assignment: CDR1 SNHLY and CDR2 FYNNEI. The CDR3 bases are TGTGCCAGCAGTGGACAGGGGATCGGCAATCAGCCCCAGCATTTT. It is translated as CASSGQGIGNQPQHF.

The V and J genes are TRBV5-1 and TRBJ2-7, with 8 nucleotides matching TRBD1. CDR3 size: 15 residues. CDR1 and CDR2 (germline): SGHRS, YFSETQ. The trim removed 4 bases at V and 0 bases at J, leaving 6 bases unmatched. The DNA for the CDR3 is TGCGCCAGCAGCCCGGACAGGGTGAGCTCCTACGAGCAGTACTTC. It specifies CASSPDRVSSYEQYF.

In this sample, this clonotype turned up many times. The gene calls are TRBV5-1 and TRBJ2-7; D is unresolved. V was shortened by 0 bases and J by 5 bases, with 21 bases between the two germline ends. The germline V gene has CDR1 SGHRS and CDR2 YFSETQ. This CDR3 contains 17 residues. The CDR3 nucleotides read TGCGCCAGCAGCTTGGGCCCTTCCGAGGCAGGTCCCCACGAGCAGTACTTC. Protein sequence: CASSLGPSEAGPHEQYF. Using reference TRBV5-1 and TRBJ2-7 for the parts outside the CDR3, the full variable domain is KAGVTQTPRYLIKTRGQQVTLSCSPISGHRSVSWYQQTPGQGLQFLFEYFSETQRNKGNFPGRFSGRQFSNSRSEMNVSTLELGDSALYLCASSLGPSEAGPHEQYFGPGTRLTVT.

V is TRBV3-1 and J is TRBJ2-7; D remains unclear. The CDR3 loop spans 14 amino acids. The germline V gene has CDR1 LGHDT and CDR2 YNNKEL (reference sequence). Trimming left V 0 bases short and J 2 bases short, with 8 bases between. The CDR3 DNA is TGTGCCAGCAGCCAAGATTTAGGTGCCTACGAGCAGTACGTC. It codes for CASSQDLGAYEQYV.

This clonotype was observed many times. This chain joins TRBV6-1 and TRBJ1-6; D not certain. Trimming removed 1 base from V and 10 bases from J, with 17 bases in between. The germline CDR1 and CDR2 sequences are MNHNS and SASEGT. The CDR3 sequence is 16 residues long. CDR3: CASSEGEVATGSPLHF. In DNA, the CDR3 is TGTGCCAGCAGTGAAGGGGAGGTGGCTACGGGGTCACCCCTCCACTTT.

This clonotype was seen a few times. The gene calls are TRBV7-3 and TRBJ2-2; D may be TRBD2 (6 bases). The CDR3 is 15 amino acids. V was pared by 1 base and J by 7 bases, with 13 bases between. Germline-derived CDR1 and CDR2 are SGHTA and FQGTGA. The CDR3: CASSLIGGMGGELFF. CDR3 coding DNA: TGTGCCAGCAGCTTAATAGGCGGGATGGGCGGGGAGCTGTTTTTT.

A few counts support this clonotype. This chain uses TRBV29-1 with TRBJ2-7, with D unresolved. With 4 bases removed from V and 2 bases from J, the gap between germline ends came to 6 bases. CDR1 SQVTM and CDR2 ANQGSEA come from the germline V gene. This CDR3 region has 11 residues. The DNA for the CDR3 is TGCAGCGTTGGGGCTACCTACGAGCAGTACTTC. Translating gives CSVGATYEQYF.

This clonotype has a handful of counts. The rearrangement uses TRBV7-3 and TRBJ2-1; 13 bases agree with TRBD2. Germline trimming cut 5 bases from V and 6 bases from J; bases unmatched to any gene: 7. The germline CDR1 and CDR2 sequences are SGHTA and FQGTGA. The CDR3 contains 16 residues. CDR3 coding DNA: TGTGCCAGCAGCCGAACTAGCGGGGGGGCGGGCAATGAGCAGTTCTTC. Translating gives CASSRTSGGAGNEQFF. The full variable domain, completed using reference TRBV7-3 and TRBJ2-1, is GAGVSQTPSNKVTEKGKYVELRCDPISGHTALYWYRQSLGQGPEFLIYFQGTGAADDSGLPNDRFFAVRPEGSVSTLKIQRTERGDSAVYLCASSRTSGGAGNEQFFGPGTRLTVL.

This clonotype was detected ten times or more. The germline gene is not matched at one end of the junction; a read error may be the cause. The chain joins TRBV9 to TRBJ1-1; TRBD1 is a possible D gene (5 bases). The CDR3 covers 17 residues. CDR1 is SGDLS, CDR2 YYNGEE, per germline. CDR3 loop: CASNVEAGIIGATEAFF. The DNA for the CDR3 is TGTGCCAGCAACGTAGAAGCAGGGATAATAGGCGCGACTGAAGCTTTCTTT.

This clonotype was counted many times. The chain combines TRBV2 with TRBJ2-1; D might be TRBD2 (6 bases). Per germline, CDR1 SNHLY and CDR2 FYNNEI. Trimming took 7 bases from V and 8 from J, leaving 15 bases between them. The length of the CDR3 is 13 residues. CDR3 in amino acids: CASIREGGDEQFF. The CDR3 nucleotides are TGTGCCAGCATCAGGGAAGGAGGGGATGAGCAGTTCTTC. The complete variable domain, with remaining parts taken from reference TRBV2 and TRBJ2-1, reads EPEVTQTPSHQVTQMGQEVILRCVPISNHLYFYWYRQILGQKVEFLVSFYNNEISEKSEIFDDQFSVERPDGSNFTLKIRSTKLEDSAMYFCASIREGGDEQFFGPGTRLTVL.

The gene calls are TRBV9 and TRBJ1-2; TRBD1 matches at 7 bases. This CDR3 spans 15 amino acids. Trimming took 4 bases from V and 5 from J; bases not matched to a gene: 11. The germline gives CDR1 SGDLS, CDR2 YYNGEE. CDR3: CASSMRTGREYGYTF. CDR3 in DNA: TGTGCCAGCAGCATGAGGACAGGCCGGGAATATGGCTACACCTTC.

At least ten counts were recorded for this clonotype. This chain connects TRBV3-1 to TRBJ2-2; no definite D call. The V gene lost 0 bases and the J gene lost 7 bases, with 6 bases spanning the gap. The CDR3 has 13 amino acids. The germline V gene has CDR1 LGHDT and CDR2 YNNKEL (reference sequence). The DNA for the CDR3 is TGTGCCAGCAGCCAAGATCGTGGCGGGGAGCTGTTTTTT. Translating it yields CASSQDRGGELFF.

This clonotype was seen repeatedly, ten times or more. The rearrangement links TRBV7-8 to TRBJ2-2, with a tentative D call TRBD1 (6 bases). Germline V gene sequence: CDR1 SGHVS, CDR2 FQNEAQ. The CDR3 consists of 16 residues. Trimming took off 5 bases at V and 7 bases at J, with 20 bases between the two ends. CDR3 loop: CASSHRRDRSYGELFF. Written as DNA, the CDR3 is TGTGCCAGCAGCCACCGCCGAGACAGGTCGTACGGGGAGCTGTTTTTT.

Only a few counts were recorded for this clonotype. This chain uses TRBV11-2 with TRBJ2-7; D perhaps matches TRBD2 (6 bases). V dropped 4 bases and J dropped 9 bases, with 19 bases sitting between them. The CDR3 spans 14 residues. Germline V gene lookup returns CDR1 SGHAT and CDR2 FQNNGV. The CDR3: CASSSAGLRHGQYF. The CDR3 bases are TGTGCCAGCAGCTCGGCGGGACTCCGTCACGGGCAGTACTTC.

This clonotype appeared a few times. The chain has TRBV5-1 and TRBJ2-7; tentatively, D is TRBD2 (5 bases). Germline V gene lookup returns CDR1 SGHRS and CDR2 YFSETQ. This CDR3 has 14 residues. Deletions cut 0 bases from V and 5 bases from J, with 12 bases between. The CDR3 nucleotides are TGCGCCAGCAGCTTGGGGAGGTCCACCCACGAGCAGTACTTC. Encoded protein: CASSLGRSTHEQYF.

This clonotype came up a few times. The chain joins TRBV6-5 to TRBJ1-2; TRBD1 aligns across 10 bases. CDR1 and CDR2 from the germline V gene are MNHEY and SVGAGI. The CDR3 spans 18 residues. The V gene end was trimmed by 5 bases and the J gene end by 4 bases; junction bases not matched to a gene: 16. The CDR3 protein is CASSRGSGTGAWGYGYTF. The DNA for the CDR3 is TGTGCCAGCAGTCGAGGTTCCGGGACAGGGGCCTGGGGCTATGGCTACACCTTC.

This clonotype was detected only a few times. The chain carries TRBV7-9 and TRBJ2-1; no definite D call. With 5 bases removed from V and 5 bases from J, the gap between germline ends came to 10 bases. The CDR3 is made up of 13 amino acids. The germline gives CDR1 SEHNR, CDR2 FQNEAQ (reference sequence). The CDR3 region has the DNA TGTGCCAGCAGCCAAGACTTACACAATGAGCAGTTCTTC. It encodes CASSQDLHNEQFF.

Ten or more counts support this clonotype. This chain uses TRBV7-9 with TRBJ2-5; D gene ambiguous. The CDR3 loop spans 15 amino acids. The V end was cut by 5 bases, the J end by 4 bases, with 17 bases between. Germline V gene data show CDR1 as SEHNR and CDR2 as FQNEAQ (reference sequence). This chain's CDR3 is CASSISGGERETQYF. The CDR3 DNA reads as TGTGCCAGCAGCATTTCTGGCGGAGAGAGAGAGACCCAGTACTTC. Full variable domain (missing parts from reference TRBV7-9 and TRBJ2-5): DTGVSQNPRHKITKRGQNVTFRCDPISEHNRLYWYRQTLGQGPEFLTYFQNEAQLEKSRLLSDRFSAERPKGSFSTLEIQRTEQGDSAMYLCASSISGGERETQYFGPGTRLLVL.

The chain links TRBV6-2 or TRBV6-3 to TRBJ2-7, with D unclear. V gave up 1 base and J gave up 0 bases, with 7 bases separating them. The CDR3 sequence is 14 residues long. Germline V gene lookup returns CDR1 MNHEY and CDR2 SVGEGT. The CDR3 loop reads CASSYFEYSYEQYF. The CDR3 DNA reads TGTGCCAGCAGTTACTTTGAGTACTCCTACGAGCAGTACTTC.

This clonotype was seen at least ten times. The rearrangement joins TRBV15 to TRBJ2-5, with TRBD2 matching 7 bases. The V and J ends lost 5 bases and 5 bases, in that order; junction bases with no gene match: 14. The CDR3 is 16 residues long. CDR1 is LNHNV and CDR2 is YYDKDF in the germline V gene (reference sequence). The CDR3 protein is CATSAEREGAGETQYF. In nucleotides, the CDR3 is TGTGCCACCAGCGCCGAGAGGGAGGGAGCGGGGGAGACCCAGTACTTC.

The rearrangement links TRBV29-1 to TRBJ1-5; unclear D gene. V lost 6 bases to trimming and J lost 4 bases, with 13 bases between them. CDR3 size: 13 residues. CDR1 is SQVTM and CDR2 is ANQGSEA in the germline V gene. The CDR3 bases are TGCAGCGTAAGAAAGGGTGGGAATCAGCCCCAGCATTTT. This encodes CSVRKGGNQPQHF.

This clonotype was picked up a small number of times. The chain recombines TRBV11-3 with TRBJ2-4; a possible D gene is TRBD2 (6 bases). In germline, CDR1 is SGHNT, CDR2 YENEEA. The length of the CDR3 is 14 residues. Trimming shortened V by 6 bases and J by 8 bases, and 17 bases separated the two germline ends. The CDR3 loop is CASSRNIPGDIQYF. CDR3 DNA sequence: TGTGCCAGCAGTCGAAACATTCCGGGGGACATTCAGTACTTC. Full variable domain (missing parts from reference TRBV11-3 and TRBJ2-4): EAGVVQSPRYKIIEKKQPVAFWCNPISGHNTLYWYLQNLGQGPELLIRYENEEAVDDSQLPKDRFSAERLKGVDSTLKIQPAELGDSAVYLCASSRNIPGDIQYFGAGTRLSVL.

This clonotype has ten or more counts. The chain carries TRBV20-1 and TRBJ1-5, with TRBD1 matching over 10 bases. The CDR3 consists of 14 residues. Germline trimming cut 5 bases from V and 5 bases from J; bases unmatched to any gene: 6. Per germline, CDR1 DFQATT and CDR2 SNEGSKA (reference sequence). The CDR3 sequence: CSAAGTGDHQPQHF. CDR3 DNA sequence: TGCAGTGCTGCCGGGACAGGGGACCATCAGCCCCAGCATTTT.